These 3 T cell receptor beta chains were sequenced from one sample in a study of blood T cell repertoires in COVID-19. Sequencing was performed with immunoSEQ multiplex PCR; in TCRdb, only in-frame clones are kept and a portion is missing. The sample yields around 250,000 clones, nearly 90% seen once. Sequenced input: peripheral blood. The receptors shown here come from an older woman with COVID-19, enrolled during active disease.

The chain recombines TRBV5-4 with TRBJ1-1, with D unresolved. Germline V gives CDR1 SGHNT, CDR2 YYREEE (reference sequence). Deletions cut 4 bases from V and 3 bases from J, with 4 bases between. The CDR3 is made up of 11 amino acids. The CDR3 loop is CASSPDTEAFF. The CDR3 DNA sequence: TGTGCCAGCAGCCCGGACACTGAAGCTTTCTTT.

This chain links TRBV24-1 with TRBJ2-1; 12 bases are shared with TRBD2. V was pared by 4 bases and J by 5 bases, with 2 bases of the junction left unmatched. CDR3 size: 15 residues. Germline V gene sequence: CDR1 KGHDR, CDR2 SFDVKD. The CDR3 nucleotides read TGTGCCACCAGTGAGGGACTAGCGGGCAACAATGAGCAGTTCTTC. It codes for CATSEGLAGNNEQFF.

The chain recombines TRBV25-1 with TRBJ1-2; D is unresolved. Trimming took 2 bases from V and 2 from J, leaving 12 bases between them. CDR1 and CDR2 (germline): MGHDK, SYGVNS. The CDR3 has 15 residues. The CDR3 coding sequence is TGTGCCAGCAGTGAAGGAGTAGGCTCAAACTATGGCTACACCTTC. Protein sequence: CASSEGVGSNYGYTF.